Sequencing of this TCR beta chain was carried out in a study of blood T cell repertoires in COVID-19. Profiled with immunoSEQ multiplex PCR; TCRdb holds only in-frame clones, not every one. The table has fewer than 400,000 clones, just under 90% seen once. The V end lost 3 bases, the J end lost 0 bases, and 11 bases lay between the germline ends. The germline gives CDR1 LNHDA, CDR2 SQIVND (reference sequence). The CDR3 covers 15 residues. This sequence was found in a woman aged 30 to 39 with COVID-19, enrolled during active disease. Sequenced material: peripheral blood. The chain employs TRBV19 and TRBJ1-2, with a weak D call TRBD1 (5 bases). The CDR3 region has the DNA TGTGCCAGTAGTATTGGGGCAGCAGCTAACTATGGCTACACCTTC. This encodes CASSIGAAANYGYTF.